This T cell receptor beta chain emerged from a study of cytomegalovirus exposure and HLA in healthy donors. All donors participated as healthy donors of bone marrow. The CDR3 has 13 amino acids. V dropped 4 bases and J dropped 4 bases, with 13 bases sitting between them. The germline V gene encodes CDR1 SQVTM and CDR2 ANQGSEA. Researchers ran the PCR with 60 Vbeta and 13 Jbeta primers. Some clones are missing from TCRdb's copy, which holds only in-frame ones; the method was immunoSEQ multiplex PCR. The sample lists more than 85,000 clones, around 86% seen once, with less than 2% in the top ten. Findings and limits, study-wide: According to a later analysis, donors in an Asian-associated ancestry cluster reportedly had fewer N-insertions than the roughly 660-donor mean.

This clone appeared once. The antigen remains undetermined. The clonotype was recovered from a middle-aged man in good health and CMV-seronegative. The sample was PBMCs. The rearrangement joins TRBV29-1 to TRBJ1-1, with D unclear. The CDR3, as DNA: TGCAGCGTTGGTCGGGGAGCGCGCACTGAAGCTTTCTTT. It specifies CSVGRGARTEAFF. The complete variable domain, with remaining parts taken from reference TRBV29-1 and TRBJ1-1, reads SAVISQKPSRDICQRGTSLTIQCQVDSQVTMMFWYRQQPGQSLTLIATANQGSEATYESGFVIDKFPISRPNLTFSTLTVSNMSPEDSSIYLCSVGRGARTEAFFGQGTRLTVV.